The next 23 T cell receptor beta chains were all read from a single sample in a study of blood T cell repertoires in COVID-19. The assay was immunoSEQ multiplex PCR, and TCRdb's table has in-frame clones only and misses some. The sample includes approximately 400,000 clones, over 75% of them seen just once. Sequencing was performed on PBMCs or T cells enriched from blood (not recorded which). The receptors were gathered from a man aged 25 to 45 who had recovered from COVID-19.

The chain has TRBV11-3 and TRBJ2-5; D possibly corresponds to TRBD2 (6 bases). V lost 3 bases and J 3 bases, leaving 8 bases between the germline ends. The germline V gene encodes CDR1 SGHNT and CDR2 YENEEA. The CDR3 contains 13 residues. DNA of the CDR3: TGTGCCAGCAGCTTCGGCGGGGAAGAGACCCAGTACTTC. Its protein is CASSFGGEETQYF.

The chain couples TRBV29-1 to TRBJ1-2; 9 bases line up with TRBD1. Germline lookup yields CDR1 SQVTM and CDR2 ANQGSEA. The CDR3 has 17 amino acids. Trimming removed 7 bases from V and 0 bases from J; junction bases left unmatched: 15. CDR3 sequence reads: CSAERVTGGLANYGYTF. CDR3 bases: TGCAGCGCCGAGAGGGTGACAGGGGGACTAGCTAACTATGGCTACACCTTC.

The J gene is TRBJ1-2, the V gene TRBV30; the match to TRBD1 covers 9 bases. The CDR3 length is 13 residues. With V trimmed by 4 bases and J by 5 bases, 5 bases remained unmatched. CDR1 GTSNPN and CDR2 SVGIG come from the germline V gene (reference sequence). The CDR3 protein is CAWNKGTGYGYTF. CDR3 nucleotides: TGTGCCTGGAACAAAGGGACAGGGTATGGCTACACCTTC.

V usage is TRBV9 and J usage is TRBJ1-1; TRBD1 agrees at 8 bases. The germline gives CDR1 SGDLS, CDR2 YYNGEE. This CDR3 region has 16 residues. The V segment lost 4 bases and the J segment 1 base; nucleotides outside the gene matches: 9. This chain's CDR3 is CASSFSHRGGNTEAFF. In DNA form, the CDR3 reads TGTGCCAGCAGCTTTTCGCACAGGGGGGGGAACACTGAAGCTTTCTTT.

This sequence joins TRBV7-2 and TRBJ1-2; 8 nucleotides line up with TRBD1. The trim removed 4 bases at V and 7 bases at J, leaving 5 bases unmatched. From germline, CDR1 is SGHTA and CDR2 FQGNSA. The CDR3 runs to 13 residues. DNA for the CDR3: TGTGCCAGCAGCTCTTCAGGGGGCGTTGGCTACACCTTC. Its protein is CASSSSGGVGYTF.

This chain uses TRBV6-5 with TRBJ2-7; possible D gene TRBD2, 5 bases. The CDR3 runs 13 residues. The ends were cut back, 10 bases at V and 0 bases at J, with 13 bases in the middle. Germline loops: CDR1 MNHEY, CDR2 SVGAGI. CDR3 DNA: TGTGCCATCACTACCACTAGCTCCTACGAGCAGTACTTC. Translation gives CAITTTSSYEQYF.

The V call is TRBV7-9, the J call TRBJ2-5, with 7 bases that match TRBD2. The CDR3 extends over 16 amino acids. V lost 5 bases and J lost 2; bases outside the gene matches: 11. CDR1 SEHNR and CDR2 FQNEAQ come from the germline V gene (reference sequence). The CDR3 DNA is TGTGCCAGCAGCCTCTCCCCTGGCGGGGGACAAGAGACCCAGTACTTC. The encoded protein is CASSLSPGGGQETQYF.

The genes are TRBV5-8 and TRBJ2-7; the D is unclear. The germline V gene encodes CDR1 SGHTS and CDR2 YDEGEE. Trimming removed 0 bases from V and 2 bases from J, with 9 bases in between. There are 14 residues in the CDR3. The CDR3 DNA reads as TGTGCCAGCAGCTTGGCTGCCAGAACCTACGAGCAGTACTTC. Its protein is CASSLAARTYEQYF.

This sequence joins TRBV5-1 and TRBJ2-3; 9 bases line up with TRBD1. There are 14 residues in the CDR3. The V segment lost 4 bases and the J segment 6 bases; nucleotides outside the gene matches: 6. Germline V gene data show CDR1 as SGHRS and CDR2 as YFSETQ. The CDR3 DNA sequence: TGCGCCAGCAGCCCTCGACAGGGGGAGGATACGCAGTATTTT. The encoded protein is CASSPRQGEDTQYF.

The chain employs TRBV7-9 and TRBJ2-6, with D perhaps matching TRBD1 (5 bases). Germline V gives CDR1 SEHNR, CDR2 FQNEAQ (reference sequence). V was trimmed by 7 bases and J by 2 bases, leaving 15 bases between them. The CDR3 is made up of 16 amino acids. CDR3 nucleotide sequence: TGTGCCAGCAATTCCGTGGGGCCTACTGGGGCCAACGTCCTGACTTTC. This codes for CASNSVGPTGANVLTF.

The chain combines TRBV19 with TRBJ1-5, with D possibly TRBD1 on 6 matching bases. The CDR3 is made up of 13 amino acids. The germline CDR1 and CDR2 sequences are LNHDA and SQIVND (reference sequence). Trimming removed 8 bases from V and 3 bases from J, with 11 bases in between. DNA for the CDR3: TGTGCCAGTGGTGGACAGTCCAATCAGCCCCAGCATTTT. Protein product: CASGGQSNQPQHF. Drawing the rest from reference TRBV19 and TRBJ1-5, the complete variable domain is DGGITQSPKYLFRKEGQNVTLSCEQNLNHDAMYWYRQDPGQGLRLIYYSQIVNDFQKGDIAEGYSVSREKKESFPLTVTSAQKNPTAFYLCASGGQSNQPQHFGDGTRLSIL.

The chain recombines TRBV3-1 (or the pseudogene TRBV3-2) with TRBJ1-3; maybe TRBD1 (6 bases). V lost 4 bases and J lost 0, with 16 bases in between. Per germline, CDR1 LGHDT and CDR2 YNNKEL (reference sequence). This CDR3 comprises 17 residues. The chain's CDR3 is CASSPRGRANSGNTIYF. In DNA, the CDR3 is TGTGCCAGCAGCCCGAGGGGGAGGGCCAACTCTGGAAACACCATATATTTT.

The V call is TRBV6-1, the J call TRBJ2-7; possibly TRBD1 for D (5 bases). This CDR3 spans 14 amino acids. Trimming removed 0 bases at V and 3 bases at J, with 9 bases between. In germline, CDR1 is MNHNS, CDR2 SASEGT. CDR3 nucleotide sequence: TGTGCCAGCAGTGAAGCTCAGGGCGGCTACGAGCAGTACTTC. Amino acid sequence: CASSEAQGGYEQYF.

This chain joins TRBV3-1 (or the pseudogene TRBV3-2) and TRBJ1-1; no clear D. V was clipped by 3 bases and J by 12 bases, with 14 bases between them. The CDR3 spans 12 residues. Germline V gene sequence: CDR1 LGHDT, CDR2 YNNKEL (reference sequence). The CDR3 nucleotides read TGTGCCAGCAGCCACCAGCGGGGTTTGTCTTTCTTT. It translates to CASSHQRGLSFF.

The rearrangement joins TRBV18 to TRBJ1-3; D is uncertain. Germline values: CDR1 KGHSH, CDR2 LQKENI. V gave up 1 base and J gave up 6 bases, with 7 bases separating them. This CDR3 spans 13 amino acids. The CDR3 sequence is CASSPREENTIYF. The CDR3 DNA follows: TGTGCCAGCTCACCACGAGAAGAAAACACCATATATTTT.

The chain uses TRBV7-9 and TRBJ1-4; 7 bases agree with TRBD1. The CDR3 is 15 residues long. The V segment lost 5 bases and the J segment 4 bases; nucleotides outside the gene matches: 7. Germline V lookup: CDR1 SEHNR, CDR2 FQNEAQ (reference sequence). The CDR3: CASSPTGLDNEKLFF. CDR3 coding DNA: TGTGCCAGCAGCCCGACAGGGCTCGATAATGAAAAACTGTTTTTT.

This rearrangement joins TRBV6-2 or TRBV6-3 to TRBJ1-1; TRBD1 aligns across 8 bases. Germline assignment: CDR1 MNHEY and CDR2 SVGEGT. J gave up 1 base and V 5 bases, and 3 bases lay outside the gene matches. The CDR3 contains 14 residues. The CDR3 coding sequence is TGTGCCAGCAGTCGAACAGGGGGGAACACTGAAGCTTTCTTT. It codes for CASSRTGGNTEAFF.

The CDR3 reads CASSWVVGDSSRGTEAFF. The CDR3 DNA follows: TGTGCCAGCAGCTGGGTGGTTGGGGACAGCTCAAGGGGCACTGAAGCTTTCTTT. V and J are TRBV7-8 and TRBJ1-1; TRBD1 aligns across 7 bases. Trimming took 4 bases from V and 4 from J; bases not matched to a gene: 18. Germline assignment: CDR1 SGHVS and CDR2 FQNEAQ. The CDR3 has 18 amino acids.

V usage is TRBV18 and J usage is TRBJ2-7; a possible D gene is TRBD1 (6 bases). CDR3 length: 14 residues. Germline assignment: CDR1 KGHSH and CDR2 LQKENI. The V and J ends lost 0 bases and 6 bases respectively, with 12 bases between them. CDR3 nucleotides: TGTGCCAGCTCACCACCGATGGGGGCGGGCGAGCAGTACTTC. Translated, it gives CASSPPMGAGEQYF.

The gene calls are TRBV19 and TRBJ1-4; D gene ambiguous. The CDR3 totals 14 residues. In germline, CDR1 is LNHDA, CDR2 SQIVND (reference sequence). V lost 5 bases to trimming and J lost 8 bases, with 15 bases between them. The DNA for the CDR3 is TGTGCCAGTAGTCTCACACTTGGGAGGGAAAAACTGTTTTTT. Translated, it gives CASSLTLGREKLFF.

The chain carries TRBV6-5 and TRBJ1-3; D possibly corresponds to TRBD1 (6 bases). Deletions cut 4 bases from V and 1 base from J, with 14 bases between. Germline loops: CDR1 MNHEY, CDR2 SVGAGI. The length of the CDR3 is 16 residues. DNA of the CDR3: TGTGCCAGCAGTTTTCAATCAGGGGTATCTGGAAACACCATATATTTT. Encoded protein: CASSFQSGVSGNTIYF.

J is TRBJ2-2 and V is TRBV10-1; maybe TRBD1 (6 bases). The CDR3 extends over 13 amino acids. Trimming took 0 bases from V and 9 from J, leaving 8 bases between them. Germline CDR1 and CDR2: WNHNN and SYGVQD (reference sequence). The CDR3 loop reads CASSESTGRELFF. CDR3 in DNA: TGCGCCAGCAGTGAGTCGACAGGCAGGGAGCTGTTTTTT.

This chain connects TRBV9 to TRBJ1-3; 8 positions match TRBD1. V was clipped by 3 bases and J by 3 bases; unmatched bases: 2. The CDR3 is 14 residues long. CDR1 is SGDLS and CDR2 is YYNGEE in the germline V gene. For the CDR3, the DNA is TGTGCCAGCAGCGACAGGGGGTTTGGAAACACCATATATTTT. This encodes CASSDRGFGNTIYF.